This T cell receptor beta chain came from a study of cytomegalovirus exposure and HLA in healthy donors. General study results and limits: Later on, an analysis showed TCR association rates differing by HLA locus, with DRB1 the most and HLA-C the fewest.

The V and J ends lost 5 bases and 1 base respectively, with 17 bases between them. This CDR3 is 17 amino acids long. Germline loops: CDR1 SGHVS, CDR2 FNYEAQ. Primers included in the PCR were 60 Vbeta and 13 Jbeta primers. Profiled with immunoSEQ multiplex PCR; TCRdb holds only in-frame clones, not every one. In the table there are 150,000 to 200,000 clones, 75% to 90% of which are singletons. About this clone: The antigen remains undetermined.

The sequenced sample consisted of PBMCs. This TCR came from a man aged 50 to 59 in good health and CMV-seronegative. This chain uses TRBV7-6 with TRBJ2-2, with a possible D match to TRBD1 (7 bases). As DNA, the CDR3 is TGTGCCAGCAGCAAGCATTCCAGGGGGGAGAACACCGGGGAGCTGTTTTTT. Translation: CASSKHSRGENTGELFF.